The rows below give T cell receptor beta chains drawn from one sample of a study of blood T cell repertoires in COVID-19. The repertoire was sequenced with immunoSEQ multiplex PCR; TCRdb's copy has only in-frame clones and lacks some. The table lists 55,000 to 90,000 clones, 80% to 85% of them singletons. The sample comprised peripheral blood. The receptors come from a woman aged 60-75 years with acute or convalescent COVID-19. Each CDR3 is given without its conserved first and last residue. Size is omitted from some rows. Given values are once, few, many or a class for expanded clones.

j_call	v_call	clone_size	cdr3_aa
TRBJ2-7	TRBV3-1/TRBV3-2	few	ASSQDSTSYEQY
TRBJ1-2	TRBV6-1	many	ASSEGDRNYGYT
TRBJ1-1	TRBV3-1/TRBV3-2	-	ASSPPLGAEGAF
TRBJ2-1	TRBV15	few	ATSRRRDSYNEQF
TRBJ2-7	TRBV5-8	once	ASSFGTGFSYEQY
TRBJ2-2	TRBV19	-	ASSMVAPGELF
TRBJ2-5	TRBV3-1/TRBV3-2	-	ASSQVQQETQY
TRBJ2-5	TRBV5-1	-	ASSLGSSGGAGETQY
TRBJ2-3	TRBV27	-	ASSLFPPVTDTQY
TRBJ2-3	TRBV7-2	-	ASSPTSGGAGDTQY
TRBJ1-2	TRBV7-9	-	ATSYRGDYGYT
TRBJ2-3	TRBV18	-	ASSRGQAVDTQY
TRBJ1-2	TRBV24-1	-	ATSDVRQGSYGYT
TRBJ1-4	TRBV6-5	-	ASSRGTVEKLF
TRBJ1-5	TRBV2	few	ASSGDRDRVSQPQH
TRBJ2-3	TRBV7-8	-	ASSRRQAQGTQY
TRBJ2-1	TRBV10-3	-	AIKLAGYNEQF
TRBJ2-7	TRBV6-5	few	ASSHKGVGGEQY
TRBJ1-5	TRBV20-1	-	SASMGQSTNQPQH
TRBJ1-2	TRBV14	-	ASSPGQGALTRYGYT
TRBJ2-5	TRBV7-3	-	ASSLTGTPQETQY
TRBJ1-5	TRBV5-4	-	ASTINSQQPQH
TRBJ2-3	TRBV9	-	ASSASGGDQDTQY
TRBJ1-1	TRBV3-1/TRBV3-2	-	ASSPFRGEAF
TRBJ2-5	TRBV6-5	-	ASSYGTGTPETQY
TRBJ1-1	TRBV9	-	ASSVYRGTEAF
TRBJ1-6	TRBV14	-	ASSQDQRYSPLH
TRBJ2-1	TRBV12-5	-	ASGLATGNEQF
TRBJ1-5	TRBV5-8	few	ASRALGSSNQPQH
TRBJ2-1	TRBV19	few	ASSSRGSGGATDEQF
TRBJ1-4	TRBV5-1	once	ASRATAEEKLF
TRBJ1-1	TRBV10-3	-	AISDPGTGGSEAF
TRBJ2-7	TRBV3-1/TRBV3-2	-	ASRRAPRGSYEQY
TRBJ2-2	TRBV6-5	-	ASRGTEVGTGELF
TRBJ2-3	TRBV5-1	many	ASSLQRGVTDTQY
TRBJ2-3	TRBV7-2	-	ASSWRTSGVGTDTQY
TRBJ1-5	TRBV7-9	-	ASRGQSNQPQH
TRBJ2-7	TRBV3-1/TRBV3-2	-	ASSQAGLAGGPEQY
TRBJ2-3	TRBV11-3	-	ASSQDPGEDTQY
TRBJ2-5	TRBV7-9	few	ASSFGQAGRETQY
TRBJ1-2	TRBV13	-	ASSLQSNYGYT
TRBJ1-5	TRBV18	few	ASSPRQGGLGQPQH
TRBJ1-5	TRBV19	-	ASRLDREGQPQH
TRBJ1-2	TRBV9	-	ASSVERDGYT
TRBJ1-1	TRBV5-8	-	ASSPYRNTEAF
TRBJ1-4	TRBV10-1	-	ASSDGFLNEKLF
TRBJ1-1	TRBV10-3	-	ATRDLGQGGSEAF
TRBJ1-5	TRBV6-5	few	ASRITGRDQPQH
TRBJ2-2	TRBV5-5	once	ASSFPASSTGELF
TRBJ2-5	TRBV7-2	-	ASKIQGAQETQY
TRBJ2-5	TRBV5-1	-	ASSQLTTGGETQY
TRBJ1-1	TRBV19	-	ASSSPGQGETEAF
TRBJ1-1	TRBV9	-	ASSVTLNTEAF
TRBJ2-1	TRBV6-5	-	ASLPTSGSRNEQF
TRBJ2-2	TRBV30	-	AWNRGTNTGELF
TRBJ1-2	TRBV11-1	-	ASSSTGGNYGYT
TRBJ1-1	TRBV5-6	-	ASSLQGLVTEAF
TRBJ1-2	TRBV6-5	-	ASSYSRTGGGYGYT
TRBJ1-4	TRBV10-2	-	ASRTGDATNEKLF